Below, one TCR beta chain is given with its context. Its antigen remains unidentified. The source of the sample is a study of cytomegalovirus exposure and HLA in healthy donors. Study-wide results and caveats: A missense variant in DCLRE1C was later tied to TCR beta V- and J-gene trimming.

13 Jbeta primers and 60 Vbeta primers were used for the PCR. Assay: immunoSEQ multiplex PCR; the TCRdb copy retains only in-frame clones and omits some. The table shows 120,000 to 150,000 clones, with over 60% occurring only once. The junction had 8 bases not matched to a gene; V was cut back by 4 bases and J by 4 bases. This CDR3 contains 15 residues. Germline CDR1 and CDR2: SGDLS and YYNGEE. This clonotype originated in a woman aged 40 to 55 in good health and CMV-seronegative. The rearrangement joins TRBV9 to TRBJ1-5, with TRBD1 identical over 7 bases. Sequencing used PBMCs. DNA for the CDR3: TGTGCCAGCAGCCTACGGCCAGGGGGGAATCAGCCCCAGCATTTT. Residues: CASSLRPGGNQPQHF.